This T cell receptor (beta chain) was sequenced in a study of T-cell reconstitution after alpha-beta-depleted transplantation in children. Whole-study findings and limits: Some patients owed their high day-60 TCRbeta diversity to surviving recipient T cells and thymic progenitors. Counts and diversity of T cells one year after transplant came mostly from newly produced T cells. Several hundred expanded graft clones reportedly gave rise to the alpha-beta T cells present about two months after transplant.

With respect to this clonotype: The antigen is not known.

Unique molecular identifiers were used in preparing the TCRbeta library. Each CDR3 protein is one row after TCRdb ran MiXCR on the PCR reads. Of hundreds of thousands of distinct CDR3 sequences in the sample, 10% to 15% were seen once. The germline V gene has CDR1 ENHRY and CDR2 SYGVKD. Trimming removed 0 bases from V and 3 bases from J, with 20 bases in between. The CDR3 covers 18 residues. The chain recombines TRBV10-3 with TRBJ1-2; D ambiguous. The sample here was PBMCs, mostly from graft donor cells, taken 360 days after TCRalphabeta/CD19-depleted stem cell transplant. This sequence was found in a male patient younger than 18 who had a stem cell transplant for acute myeloid leukemia, so the T cells may come from the graft donor. Here the CDR3 DNA reads TGTGCCATCAGTGAGTCGGGGATGCCGGCGGGCATAGACTATGGCTACACCTTC. Protein sequence: CAISESGMPAGIDYGYTF.